Presented here are 7 T cell receptor beta chains from one specimen sequenced in a study of T-cell reconstitution after alpha-beta-depleted transplantation in children. Preparing the TCRbeta library involved the use of unique molecular identifiers. Using its own MiXCR run on the PCR reads, TCRdb lists one record per CDR3 protein. Of fewer than 550,000 distinct CDR3 sequences listed, about a tenth are singletons. This material consisted of PBMCs from the stem cell graft donor, taken from the stem cell graft. These receptors were obtained from a human donor who donated a stem cell graft to a child with acute myeloid leukemia.

This clonotype was counted only a few times. This sequence joins TRBV7-9 and TRBJ1-2; D is unclear. V lost 3 bases and J lost 3, with 14 bases in between. The CDR3 length is 15 residues. Germline V gene lookup returns CDR1 SEHNR and CDR2 FQNEAQ (reference sequence). This chain's CDR3 is CASSLAQEGHYGYTF. As DNA, the CDR3 is TGTGCCAGCAGCTTGGCCCAGGAGGGCCACTATGGCTACACCTTC.

V is TRBV20-1 and J is TRBJ2-5; 7 bases are shared with TRBD2. Germline loops: CDR1 DFQATT, CDR2 SNEGSKA (reference sequence). The CDR3 runs to 16 residues. J gave up 2 bases and V 0 bases, and 9 bases lay outside the gene matches. In nucleotides, the CDR3 is TGCAGTGCTAGAGATGGGGGGGTGTATTGGCAAGAGACCCAGTACTTC. Translation gives CSARDGGVYWQETQYF.

This clonotype was recorded once. The junction differs from germline at one of its ends, possibly a read error. The chain combines TRBV20-1 with TRBJ2-7, with 7 positions matching TRBD2. Looked up from germline, CDR1 is DFQATT and CDR2 is SNEGSKA (reference sequence). CDR3 length: 14 amino acids. The CDR3 here is CSAISMSGTYDQYF. In nucleotides, the CDR3 is TGCAGTGCTATTTCGATGAGCGGGACCTACGATCAGTACTTC.

The CDR3 reads CASSPPMSSGRAYEQYF. CDR3 in DNA: TGTGCCAGCTCACCACCGATGTCTAGCGGGAGGGCTTACGAGCAGTACTTC. V and J are TRBV18 and TRBJ2-7; 12 bases fit TRBD2. CDR1 is KGHSH and CDR2 is LQKENI in the germline V gene. This CDR3 region has 17 residues. V lost 0 bases and J lost 4; bases outside the gene matches: 7.

The chain links TRBV6-2 or TRBV6-3 to TRBJ2-2, with TRBD1 matching over 7 bases. The germline V gene encodes CDR1 MNHEY and CDR2 SVGEGT. V shed 4 bases, J shed 0 bases, and the junction held 5 bases outside the gene matches. The CDR3 consists of 16 residues. CDR3 nucleotide sequence: TGTGCCAGCAGTTTCCCGGGACAGACGAACACCGGGGAGCTGTTTTTT. It translates to CASSFPGQTNTGELFF.

The rearrangement uses TRBV5-4 and TRBJ2-1, with 8 bases fitting TRBD2. CDR1 SGHNT and CDR2 YYREEE come from the germline V gene (reference sequence). CDR3 length: 16 amino acids. Trimming took 0 bases from V and 5 from J; bases not matched to a gene: 7. CDR3 in amino acids: CASSLGREAPDNEQFF. The CDR3 DNA reads as TGTGCCAGCAGCTTGGGGCGGGAGGCCCCAGACAATGAGCAGTTCTTC.

This clonotype was counted ten times or more. V and J are TRBV20-1 and TRBJ2-7; 7 nucleotides match TRBD2. Germline loops: CDR1 DFQATT, CDR2 SNEGSKA (reference sequence). The ends lost 6 bases at V and 0 bases at J; junction bases unmatched: 17. The CDR3 extends over 17 amino acids. As DNA, the CDR3 is TGCAGTGCGAGACCTTTCCTTAGCGGGTCCAGCTCCTACGAGCAGTACTTC. This sequence encodes CSARPFLSGSSSYEQYF.